This T cell receptor (beta chain) was captured by sequencing in a study of regulatory T cells in long-lasting Graves disease. Study observations and caveats: The study examined only peripheral blood, not thyroid tissue.

Construction of the TCR beta libraries employed iRepertoire HTBI primers in conjunction with Arm-PCR of CDR3 regions. MiXCR, applied by TCRdb to the multiplex PCR reads, yields one record per CDR3 protein. The table shows 530,000 or so distinct CDR3 sequences, with approximately 16% occurring only once. Time point denoted: newly diagnosed GD, antithyroid drugs for less than 3 months. Following extraction of RNA from PBMCs, that RNA was used to make the TCR library. This clonotype was picked up a small number of times. Its specificity is not known. Germline is not matched at one junction end, which may reflect a read error. The CDR3 has 16 amino acids. CDR1 and CDR2 from the germline V gene are SEHNR and FQNEAQ (reference sequence). The same data also went into a second study, on T cells in Graves' hyperthyroidism and ophthalmopathy. That report notes: It was uncontrolled infection, other autoimmune disease, pregnancy or lactation that excluded patients. Using the HTBI primer set, a first-round RT-PCR was run on the TCR CDR3.

The sequences come from peripheral blood mononuclear cells (PBMCs), collected at new diagnosis, from a patient treated with antithyroid drugs. The origin of this receptor is a man younger than 35 with Graves disease. The chain couples TRBV7-9 to TRBJ2-1, with 8 bases that match TRBD1. Here the CDR3 reads CASSLPGQEIHNERIF. The CDR3 DNA reads TGTGCCAGCAGCCTCCCGGGACAGGAGATCCACAATGAGCGAATCTTC.